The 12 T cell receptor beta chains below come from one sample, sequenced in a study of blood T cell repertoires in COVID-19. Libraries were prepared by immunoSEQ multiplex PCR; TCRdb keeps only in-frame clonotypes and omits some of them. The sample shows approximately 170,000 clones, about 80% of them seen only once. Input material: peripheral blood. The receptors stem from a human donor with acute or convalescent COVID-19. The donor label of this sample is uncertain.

This CDR3 reads CASSPLAGRYNEQFF. The CDR3 DNA sequence: TGTGCCAGCAGCCCCCTAGCGGGGCGTTACAATGAGCAGTTCTTC. This sequence joins TRBV9 and TRBJ2-1; TRBD2 agrees at 9 bases. Germline V lookup: CDR1 SGDLS, CDR2 YYNGEE. The V segment lost 4 bases and the J segment 4 bases; nucleotides outside the gene matches: 6. The CDR3 has 15 amino acids.

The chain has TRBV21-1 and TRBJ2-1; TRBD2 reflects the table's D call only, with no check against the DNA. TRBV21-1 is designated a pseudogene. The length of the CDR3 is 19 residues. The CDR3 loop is CASSKEGSGRATRYNEQFF. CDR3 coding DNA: TGTGCCAGCAGCAAAGAAGGTAGCGGGAGGGCCACTCGGTACAATGAGCAGTTCTTC.

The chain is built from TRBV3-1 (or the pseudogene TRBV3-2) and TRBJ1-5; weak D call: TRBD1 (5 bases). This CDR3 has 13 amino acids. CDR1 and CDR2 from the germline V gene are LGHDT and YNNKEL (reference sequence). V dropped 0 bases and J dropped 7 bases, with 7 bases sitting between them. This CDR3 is CASSQDGAQPQHF. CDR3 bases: TGTGCCAGCAGCCAAGATGGGGCCCAGCCCCAGCATTTT.

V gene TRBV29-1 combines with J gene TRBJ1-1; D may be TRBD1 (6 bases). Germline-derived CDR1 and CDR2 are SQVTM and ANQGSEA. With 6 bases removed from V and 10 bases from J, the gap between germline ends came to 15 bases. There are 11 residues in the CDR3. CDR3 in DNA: TGCAGCGTCGAGCGGGGGGCAGGAGCTTTCTTT. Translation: CSVERGAGAFF.

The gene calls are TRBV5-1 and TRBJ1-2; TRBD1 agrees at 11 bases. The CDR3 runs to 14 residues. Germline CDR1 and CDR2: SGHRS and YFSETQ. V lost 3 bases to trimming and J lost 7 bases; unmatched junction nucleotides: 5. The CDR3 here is CASSSGQGALGYTF. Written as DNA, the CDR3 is TGCGCCAGCAGCTCTGGACAGGGGGCGCTTGGCTACACCTTC.

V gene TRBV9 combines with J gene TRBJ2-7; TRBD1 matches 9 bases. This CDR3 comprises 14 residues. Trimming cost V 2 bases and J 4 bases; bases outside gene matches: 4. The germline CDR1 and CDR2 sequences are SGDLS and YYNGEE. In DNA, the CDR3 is TGTGCCAGCAGCGTGGGGACAGGGCGGTACGAGCAGTACTTC. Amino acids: CASSVGTGRYEQYF.

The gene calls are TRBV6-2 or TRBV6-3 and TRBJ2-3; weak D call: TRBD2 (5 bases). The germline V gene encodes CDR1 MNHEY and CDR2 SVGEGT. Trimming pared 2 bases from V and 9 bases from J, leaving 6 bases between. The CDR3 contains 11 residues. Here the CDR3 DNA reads TGTGCCAGCAGTTACCGGGAAACGCAGTATTTT. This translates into CASSYRETQYF.

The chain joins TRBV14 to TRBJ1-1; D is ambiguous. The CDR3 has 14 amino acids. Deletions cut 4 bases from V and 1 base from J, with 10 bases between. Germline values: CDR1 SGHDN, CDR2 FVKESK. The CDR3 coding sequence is TGTGCCAGCAGCCTGTTGAGTGCGAACACTGAAGCTTTCTTT. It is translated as CASSLLSANTEAFF.

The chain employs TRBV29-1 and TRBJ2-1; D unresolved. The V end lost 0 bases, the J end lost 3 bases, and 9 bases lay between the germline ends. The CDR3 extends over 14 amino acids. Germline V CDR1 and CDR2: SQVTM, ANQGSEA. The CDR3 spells CSVEDRRRYNEQFF. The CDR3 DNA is TGCAGCGTTGAAGATCGCAGGCGCTACAATGAGCAGTTCTTC.

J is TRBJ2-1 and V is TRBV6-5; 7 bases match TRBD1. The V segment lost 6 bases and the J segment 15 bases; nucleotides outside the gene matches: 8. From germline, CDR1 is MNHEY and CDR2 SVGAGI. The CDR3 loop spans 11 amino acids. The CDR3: CASSETGIMFF. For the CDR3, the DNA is TGTGCCAGCAGCGAGACAGGGATAATGTTCTTC.

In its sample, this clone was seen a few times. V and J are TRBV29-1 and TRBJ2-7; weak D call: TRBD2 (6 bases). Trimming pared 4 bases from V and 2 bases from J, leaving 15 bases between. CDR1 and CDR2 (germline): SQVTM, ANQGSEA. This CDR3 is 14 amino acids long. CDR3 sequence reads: CSVGAGTGTYEQYF. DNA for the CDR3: TGCAGCGTTGGTGCGGGGACGGGGACCTACGAGCAGTACTTC.

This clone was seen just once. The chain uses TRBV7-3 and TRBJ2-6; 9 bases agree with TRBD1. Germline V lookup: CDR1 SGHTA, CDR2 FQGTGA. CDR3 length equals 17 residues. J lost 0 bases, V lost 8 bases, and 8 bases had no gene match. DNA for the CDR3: TGTGCCAGCGGGACCGGGACAGGGACCTCTGGGGCCAACGTCCTGACTTTC. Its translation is CASGTGTGTSGANVLTF.